A single T cell receptor beta chain is shown here with its context. Time point defined: newly diagnosed GD, antithyroid drugs for less than 3 months. From PBMCs, RNA was extracted and then used to make the TCR library. This sample is part of a study of regulatory T cells in long-lasting Graves disease. Arm-PCR of CDR3 regions and iRepertoire HTBI primers were used to build TCR beta libraries. In TCRdb, the multiplex PCR reads were re-called with MiXCR into one record per CDR3 protein. The data hold approximately 350,000 distinct CDR3 sequences, with roughly 10% observed a single time. Per the germline V gene, CDR1 is SNHLY and CDR2 is FYNNEI. This CDR3 comprises 16 residues. This same sample was also part of a study on T cells in Graves' hyperthyroidism and ophthalmopathy. Turning to that study: First-round RT-PCR targeting the TCR CDR3 was performed with the HTBI primer set.

This receptor was taken from a woman under 30 with Graves disease. V is TRBV2 and J is TRBJ2-4, with D perhaps TRBD1 (5 bases). The J call could be wrong; TRBJ2-1 is a better fit for the DNA end. The source material was peripheral blood mononuclear cells (PBMCs), sampled at new diagnosis, from a patient treated with antithyroid drugs. This CDR3 reads CASSLTSGSLSDGQFF. In DNA form, the CDR3 reads TGTGCCAGCAGTTTGACGTCAGGGTCTCTCTCCGATGGACAGTTCTTC.